Below, 8 T cell receptor beta chains from the same sample are listed, as sequenced in a study of T-cell memory formation after mild COVID-19. One entry per CDR3 protein, called by TCRdb with MiXCR from the 5' RACE reads. This table holds 430,000 or so distinct CDR3 sequences, roughly 25% found once. The sequenced sample consisted of PBMCs or a T cell subset sorted from them (not recorded which). These receptors all stem from an adult woman who had mild COVID-19 (a few samples of this study predate the infection). Cell type and time point are not known.

This clonotype has just a few counts. CDR3 DNA sequence: TGTGCCAGCAGCCCGACGACACGCATGAACACTGAAGCTTTCTTT. Its translation is CASSPTTRMNTEAFF. The J gene is TRBJ1-1, the V gene TRBV7-9; no reliable D call. The V gene lost 5 bases and the J gene lost 0 bases, with 13 bases spanning the gap. Germline assignment: CDR1 SEHNR and CDR2 FQNEAQ (reference sequence). This CDR3 contains 15 residues.

The chain joins TRBV20-1 to TRBJ1-1; 8 bases line up with TRBD1. CDR1 is DFQATT, CDR2 SNEGSKA, per germline (reference sequence). V was clipped by 5 bases and J by 11 bases; unmatched bases: 10. This CDR3 region has 12 residues. CDR3 region: CSASRGRLMAFF. The DNA for the CDR3 is TGCAGTGCTTCCAGGGGGCGTTTGATGGCTTTCTTT.

The chain combines TRBV13 with TRBJ2-3, with 8 nucleotides matching TRBD1. The CDR3 length is 14 residues. Germline V gives CDR1 PRHDT, CDR2 FYEKMQ (reference sequence). With 5 bases clipped from V and 5 bases from J, the junction kept 6 bases outside the gene matches. The CDR3 loop is CASSLRGRVDTQYF. The DNA of the CDR3 is TGTGCCAGCAGCCTCAGGGGGCGCGTAGATACGCAGTATTTT.

CDR3 coding DNA: TGTGCCAGCAGTTCCATCGAGGAGGCAGGGACTGGGGCCCAGCATTTT. Translating it yields CASSSIEEAGTGAQHF. The V gene is TRBV12-3 or TRBV12-4, the J gene TRBJ1-5, with D possibly matching TRBD1 (5 bases). V shed 4 bases and J shed 11 bases, with 24 bases lying between them. The CDR3 extends over 16 amino acids.

A few counts support this clonotype. The chain joins TRBV7-2 to TRBJ2-1, with 10 bases identical to TRBD2. V lost 3 bases, J lost 6 bases, and 11 bases stayed unmatched. CDR3 length: 17 amino acids. Germline V gene sequence: CDR1 SGHTA, CDR2 FQGNSA. The CDR3 loop is CASSFLGGAGGGNEQFF. CDR3 DNA sequence: TGTGCCAGCAGCTTCCTCGGTGGAGCGGGAGGGGGCAATGAGCAGTTCTTC.

The genes are TRBV4-1 and TRBJ2-5; 9 nucleotides match TRBD2. CDR3 size: 15 residues. The germline CDR1 and CDR2 sequences are MGHRA and YSYEKL. V lost 3 bases and J lost 4; bases outside the gene matches: 6. CDR3 sequence: CASSQVAGAGETQYF. The CDR3 nucleotides are TGCGCCAGCAGCCAGGTAGCGGGAGCAGGAGAGACCCAGTACTTC.

The chain uses TRBV24-1 and TRBJ2-1; D remains ambiguous. Germline V gives CDR1 KGHDR, CDR2 SFDVKD. The germline V and J ends were trimmed by 3 bases and 8 bases, with 22 bases remaining between them. CDR3 size: 17 residues. The CDR3 nucleotides read TGTGCCACCAGTGATCCGCTCGGAAGGGATCGACGCGATGAGCAGTTCTTC. It specifies CATSDPLGRDRRDEQFF.

This clonotype showed up just a few times. The rearrangement links TRBV6-2 or TRBV6-3 to TRBJ2-2; 9 positions match TRBD2. The CDR3 is 14 residues long. The ends lost 2 bases at V and 9 bases at J; junction bases unmatched: 4. Per germline, CDR1 MNHEY and CDR2 SVGEGT. The CDR3, as DNA: TGTGCCAGCAGTTACATAGCGGGAGTTCGGGAGCTGTTTTTT. Translation: CASSYIAGVRELFF.